This T cell receptor beta chain was retrieved from a study of T cells after yellow fever vaccination (dated 2019 in TCRdb). For context, the study as a whole: Using CD3, CD45RA, CCR7 and CD95 staining, memory subsets (EM, EMRA, CM and Tscm) were sorted on a BD FACS Aria III. Libraries from fractions with low cell numbers were prepared with the SMART-Seq v4 Ultra Low Input RNA kit. To follow T-cell clones before and after both primary and booster YFV17D yellow fever vaccination, bulk TCR alpha and beta repertoires underwent longitudinal sequencing. Two healthy male donors made up the cohort, one aged 18 to 29 years and the other aged 30 to 40 years. Blood was drawn at multiple timepoints before and after primary and secondary immunization, with bulk PBMC replicates and cell subsets isolated. Sorting of memory subsets took place on days 0, 15 and 45 and at 18 months after primary vaccination, as well as on days 0, 15 and 45 after the 30-year booster. The paper's findings and limits, for the study overall: In the sorted memory subsets on day 0, nearly all vaccine-responding clonotypes were below the level of detection. A small share of clonotypes occurred in both CD4 and CD8 compartments, likely arising from convergent recombination. Computational filtering was needed because FACS-sorted repertoires could contain abundant contaminating clonotypes from the bulk population. Because only a couple of donors were included in the study, the extent to which the findings can be generalized is limited. After the booster, most clones that had expanded after primary vaccination were detected again (approximately 97% of CD4 and 88% of CD8), suggesting broad maintenance of memory. Compared with the primary T-cell response, the secondary T-cell response was faster but weaker, reaching its peak on day 5 rather than on day 15.

In light of the paper, this sample's treatment or condition label describes: live attenuated yellow fever vaccine strain. A standard Ficoll-Paque protocol was used to isolate PBMCs from peripheral blood. RNA from sorted memory subsets was extracted with the RNeasy Micro Kit. Synthesis of TCR cDNA relied on 5'RACE template switching, a step that introduced a universal primer site along with unique molecular identifiers. Priming of cDNA synthesis was performed from both the TCR alpha and TCR beta constant segments. Libraries were amplified in two PCR steps, with sample barcodes and sequencing adapters added in the second step. Sequencing of the libraries was done on either Illumina HiSeq 2500 (2x100 bp) or NovaSeq (2x150 bp). Under the source paper's analysis protocol: Reads were demultiplexed and collapsed into UMI consensus sequences with MIGEC, and V(D)J alignment was performed with MiXCR. Using edgeR on replicate PBMC samples, clonotypes were called vaccine-responding if FDR was below 0.01 and the log2 fold change was above 5 up to day 15. Each bulk clonotype was labeled CD4 or CD8 based on which sequenced repertoire, CD4 or CD8, contained the clonotype at higher abundance. To estimate how each clone was distributed across memory phenotypes, clonotype frequencies in memory subsets were weighted by FACS-sorted cell numbers. Using fastp at Q25 and MiXCR, TCRdb reprocessed the public reads and kept productive beta chains. Rows are unified per CDR3 protein, each entry keeping the most common DNA and genes. In this record, the V and J calls reflect TCRdb's handling and not the investigators' own analysis. For this sample there are some 10,000 distinct CDR3 sequences; around 5.2% appear just once. The ten largest clones add up to roughly 1.6% of the sample.

This clonotype was observed a few times. Base qualities are not at hand, and no much larger clone is one base apart. The sequence was collected from a man between 18 and 29 years old who received the YFV17D yellow fever vaccine. The sequenced sample was PBMCs, either bulk or a sorted T-cell subset (CD4+, CD8+, memory, or dextramer-sorted; not recorded which), obtained more than 13 days after the first yellow fever vaccination.

The DNA sequence is TGCGCCAGCAGCGTCCCTCTAGCGGGGGTCACAGATACGCAGTATTTT. This codes for CASSVPLAGVTDTQYF. The chain is assembled from TRBV5-1 and TRBJ2-3, with TRBD2 matching 10 junction bases. V has 4 bases trimmed and J has 2 bases trimmed; junction bases matching no gene number 7. CDR1 SGHRS and CDR2 YFSETQ are derived from the germline V gene. The CDR3 runs 16 residues from the cysteine to the phenylalanine. Only CDR3 DNA is held: 48 bases, read in frame from base 1.